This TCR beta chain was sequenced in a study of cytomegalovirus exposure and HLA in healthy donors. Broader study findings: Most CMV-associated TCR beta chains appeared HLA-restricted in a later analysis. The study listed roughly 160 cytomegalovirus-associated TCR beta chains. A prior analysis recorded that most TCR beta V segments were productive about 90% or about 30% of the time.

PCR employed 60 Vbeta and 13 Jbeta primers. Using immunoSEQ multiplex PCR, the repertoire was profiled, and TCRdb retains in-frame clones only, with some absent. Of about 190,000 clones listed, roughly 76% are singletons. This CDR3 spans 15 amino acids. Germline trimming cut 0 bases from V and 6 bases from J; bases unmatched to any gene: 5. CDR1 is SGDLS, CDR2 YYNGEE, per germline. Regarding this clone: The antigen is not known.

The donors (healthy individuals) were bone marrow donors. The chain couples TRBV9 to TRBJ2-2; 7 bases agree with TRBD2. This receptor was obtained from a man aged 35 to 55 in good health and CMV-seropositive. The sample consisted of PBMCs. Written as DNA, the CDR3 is TGTGCCAGCAGCGTAGACGGGGGGATCTCCGGGGAGCTGTTTTTT. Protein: CASSVDGGISGELFF.